This entry lists 22 T cell receptor beta chains sequenced from one sample in a study of vaccination and CD4 T cells after COVID-19. The Oncomine TCR Beta short-read assay sequenced DNA from cultured CD4+ T cells. MiXCR, run by TCRdb on the PCR reads, gives a single entry per CDR3 protein. The sample lists some 7,700 distinct CDR3 sequences; more than 60% were seen once. Documented treatment: roughly 10-day PBMC culture with coronavirus spike peptide pools or control peptides (ViraFEST assay). Antigen specificity for these receptors is unknown. Sequenced here: cultured CD4+ T cells from blood, sampled after SARS-CoV-2 vaccination. The receptors come from a human donor with COVID-19.

In its sample, this clonotype ranks as large (0.1 to 1%). The J gene is TRBJ1-2, the V gene TRBV20-1; D remains unclear. The CDR3 runs 13 residues. The V end lost 6 bases, the J end lost 5 bases, and 16 bases lay between the germline ends. Germline V lookup: CDR1 DFQATT, CDR2 SNEGSKA (reference sequence). As DNA, the CDR3 is TGCAGTGCAACCCCAGAGGATGGGTATGGCTACACCTTC. The encoded protein is CSATPEDGYGYTF.

The chain recombines TRBV6-5 with TRBJ1-6, with D possibly being TRBD1 (5 bases). Trimming stripped 0 bases from V and 10 bases from J, with 16 bases between. Looked up from germline, CDR1 is MNHEY and CDR2 is SVGAGI. This CDR3 contains 16 residues. The CDR3 sequence is CASSYSLDSKSSPLHF. In DNA, the CDR3 is TGTGCCAGCAGTTACTCTCTTGACAGTAAATCATCACCCCTCCACTTT.

V is TRBV20-1 and J is TRBJ1-5; 11 bases align to TRBD1. V shed 3 bases, J shed 9 bases, and the junction held 7 bases outside the gene matches. This CDR3 is built from 14 residues. Germline CDR1 DFQATT, CDR2 SNEGSKA (reference sequence). CDR3 sequence: CSARDRGRDGPQHF. The CDR3, as DNA: TGCAGTGCTAGGGACAGGGGGCGGGATGGGCCCCAGCATTTT.

This sequence joins TRBV7-9 and TRBJ2-3, with 13 bases that match TRBD2. V trimming: 5 bases; J trimming: 6 bases; junction bases outside the gene matches: 8. The CDR3 spans 16 residues. Germline values: CDR1 SEHNR, CDR2 FQNEAQ (reference sequence). CDR3 in amino acids: CASSPRLAGGWDTQYF. The CDR3 nucleotides are TGTGCCAGCAGCCCAAGACTAGCGGGGGGCTGGGATACGCAGTATTTT.

V usage is TRBV10-3 and J usage is TRBJ2-3; no definite D call. Germline values: CDR1 ENHRY, CDR2 SYGVKD. This CDR3 has 11 amino acids. V lost 6 bases and J lost 2, with 3 bases in between. The CDR3 sequence is CAISHTDTQYF. The CDR3 nucleotides are TGTGCCATCAGCCACACAGATACGCAGTATTTT.

The chain links TRBV15 to TRBJ2-5, with D possibly matching TRBD2 (6 bases). Germline V gene sequence: CDR1 LNHNV, CDR2 YYDKDF (reference sequence). V lost 1 base and J lost 4, with 16 bases in between. The CDR3 is 16 residues long. DNA of the CDR3: TGTGCCACCAGCAGAGCGGCGGGGCTGGGGGGAGAGACCCAGTACTTC. Amino acid sequence: CATSRAAGLGGETQYF.

The rearrangement uses TRBV7-8 and TRBJ1-1; TRBD1 matches 9 bases. Unmatched junction bases numbered 8, after V lost 0 bases and J lost 3 bases. The CDR3 has 17 residues. The V gene's germline CDR1 is SGHVS and CDR2 FQNEAQ. CDR3 region: CASSLASTGGWDTEAFF. In DNA, the CDR3 is TGTGCCAGCAGCTTAGCCTCGACAGGGGGGTGGGACACTGAAGCTTTCTTT.

This chain connects TRBV7-3 to TRBJ2-5; D is tentatively TRBD1 or TRBD2 (5 bases each). Germline V gene sequence: CDR1 SGHTA, CDR2 FQGTGA. Trimming cost V 1 base and J 4 bases, with 22 bases left between them. This CDR3 contains 18 residues. The CDR3 region has the DNA TGTGCCAGCAGCTTAATTGGTAGGGACGGCCAAAGGGTAGAGACCCAGTACTTC. Protein product: CASSLIGRDGQRVETQYF.

This clonotype was seen a few times. The V gene is TRBV7-2, the J gene TRBJ1-6; D not certain. V lost 1 base to trimming and J lost 3 bases, with 1 base between them. The CDR3 length is 13 residues. The germline V gene encodes CDR1 SGHTA and CDR2 FQGNSA. In DNA form, the CDR3 reads TGTGCCAGCAGCTTAGACTATAATTCACCCCTCCACTTT. It is translated as CASSLDYNSPLHF.

This chain links TRBV2 with TRBJ1-2, with D possibly TRBD1 on 6 matching bases. CDR3 length: 13 residues. CDR1 and CDR2 from the germline V gene are SNHLY and FYNNEI. Between the trimmed V and J ends, which lost 11 bases and 7 bases, there was a span of 20 bases. CDR3 nucleotide sequence: TGTGCCGGGACGGAAGGGGGGTTACGTGGCTACACCTTC. Translation: CAGTEGGLRGYTF.

This clonotype has a handful of counts. The J gene is TRBJ2-5, the V gene TRBV6-1; the match to TRBD2 covers 12 bases. J was trimmed by 7 bases and V by 7 bases; bases with no gene match: 13. The CDR3 spans 16 residues. Germline-derived CDR1 and CDR2 are MNHNS and SASEGT. As DNA, the CDR3 is TGTGCCAGCACTAGGACTAGCGGGAACCCCCGTGGGACCCAGTACTTC. It specifies CASTRTSGNPRGTQYF.

The chain has TRBV15 and TRBJ1-1, with TRBD1 matching over 7 bases. This CDR3 comprises 16 residues. The V segment lost 1 base and the J segment 1 base; nucleotides outside the gene matches: 6. Germline V gene sequence: CDR1 LNHNV, CDR2 YYDKDF (reference sequence). DNA of the CDR3: TGTGCCACCAGCAGAGGAGGGGACAGCGGGAACACTGAAGCTTTCTTT. Residues: CATSRGGDSGNTEAFF.

This chain connects TRBV19 to TRBJ2-2, with 11 bases aligning to TRBD1. The V and J ends lost 8 bases and 3 bases, in that order; junction bases with no gene match: 2. CDR1 LNHDA and CDR2 SQIVND come from the germline V gene (reference sequence). The CDR3 is made up of 14 amino acids. This chain's CDR3 is CASGDRGYTGELFF. CDR3 coding DNA: TGTGCCAGTGGGGACAGGGGGTACACCGGGGAGCTGTTTTTT.

The CDR3 is CASSQEERVTDTQYF. CDR3 nucleotides: TGTGCCAGCAGCCAAGAAGAACGAGTGACAGATACGCAGTATTTT. The J gene is TRBJ2-3, the V gene TRBV4-2; no reliable D call. Germline V CDR1 and CDR2: LGHNA, YNFKEQ. The germline V and J ends were trimmed by 0 bases and 3 bases, with 10 bases remaining between them. The CDR3 has 15 amino acids.

The V and J genes are TRBV7-2 and TRBJ2-5; TRBD1 might be the D (5 bases). V dropped 2 bases and J dropped 4 bases, with 17 bases sitting between them. The germline V gene encodes CDR1 SGHTA and CDR2 FQGNSA. The CDR3 has 16 residues. The CDR3 DNA is TGTGCCAGCAGCTTACCAAGGACCTCAAGGGGAGAGACCCAGTACTTC. It yields the protein CASSLPRTSRGETQYF.

V and J are TRBV5-5 and TRBJ2-6; D possibly corresponds to TRBD2 (7 bases). The V end was cut by 2 bases, the J end by 3 bases, with 12 bases between. The CDR3 contains 16 residues. The V gene's germline CDR1 is SGHKS and CDR2 YYEKEE (reference sequence). CDR3 region: CASSFSGGIGANVLTF. The CDR3 coding sequence is TGTGCCAGCAGCTTTTCGGGGGGCATTGGGGCCAACGTCCTGACTTTC.

The rearrangement links TRBV20-1 to TRBJ2-7, with TRBD2 matching 9 bases. V lost 0 bases to trimming and J lost 5 bases; unmatched junction nucleotides: 5. Germline CDR1 reads DFQATT; CDR2 reads SNEGSKA (reference sequence). This CDR3 region has 14 residues. The CDR3 is CSARDLAGTDEQYF. For the CDR3, the DNA is TGCAGTGCTAGAGATCTAGCGGGGACCGACGAGCAGTACTTC.

The rearrangement joins TRBV7-2 to TRBJ1-5; the match to TRBD1 covers 7 bases. Germline CDR1 SGHTA, CDR2 FQGNSA. With V trimmed by 0 bases and J by 6 bases, 8 bases remained unmatched. The CDR3 contains 16 residues. The CDR3 region is CASSLASNRGGQPQHF. The DNA of the CDR3 is TGTGCCAGCAGCTTAGCCTCCAACAGGGGCGGTCAGCCCCAGCATTTT.

This chain connects TRBV27 to TRBJ2-5; D possibly corresponds to TRBD1 (5 bases). The V and J ends lost 8 bases and 2 bases respectively, with 18 bases between them. CDR3 length: 15 amino acids. In germline, CDR1 is MNHEY, CDR2 SMNVEV (reference sequence). The CDR3 region has the DNA TGTGCCAGCCGATACGCGACAGCCCTTCAAGAGACCCAGTACTTC. Translating gives CASRYATALQETQYF.

The chain couples TRBV20-1 to TRBJ1-1; 7 positions agree with TRBD1. J was trimmed by 5 bases and V by 2 bases; bases with no gene match: 5. The CDR3 spans 13 residues. Germline V gene lookup returns CDR1 DFQATT and CDR2 SNEGSKA (reference sequence). The chain's CDR3 is CSARKQGRTEAFF. CDR3 coding DNA: TGCAGTGCTAGAAAACAGGGGCGGACTGAAGCTTTCTTT.

The V call is TRBV6-2 or TRBV6-3, the J call TRBJ1-2; no reliable D call. The V gene lost 7 bases and the J gene lost 2 bases, with 11 bases spanning the gap. The CDR3 sequence is 13 residues long. Per germline, CDR1 MNHEY and CDR2 SVGEGT. The CDR3 here is CASKKTGNYGYTF. Here the CDR3 DNA reads TGTGCCAGCAAAAAAACCGGGAACTATGGCTACACCTTC.

This clonotype came up once. This chain connects TRBV20-1 to TRBJ1-1, with unresolved D. This CDR3 contains 11 residues. From germline, CDR1 is DFQATT and CDR2 SNEGSKA (reference sequence). The CDR3 loop reads CTRVRGTEAFF. The CDR3 coding sequence is TGCACCCGAGTCCGGGGCACTGAAGCTTTCTTT.